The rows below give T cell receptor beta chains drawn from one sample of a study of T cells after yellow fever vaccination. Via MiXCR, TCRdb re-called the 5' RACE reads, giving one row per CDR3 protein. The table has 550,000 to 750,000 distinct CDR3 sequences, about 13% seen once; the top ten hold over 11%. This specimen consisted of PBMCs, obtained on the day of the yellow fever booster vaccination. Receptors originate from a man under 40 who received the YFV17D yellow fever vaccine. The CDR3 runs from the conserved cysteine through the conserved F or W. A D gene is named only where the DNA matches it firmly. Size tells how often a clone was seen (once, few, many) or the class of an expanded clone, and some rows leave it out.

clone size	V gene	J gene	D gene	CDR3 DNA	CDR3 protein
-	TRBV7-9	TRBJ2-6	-	TGTGCCAGCAGCTTCCCGACAGCCTCTGGGGCCAACGTCCTGACTTTC	CASSFPTASGANVLTF
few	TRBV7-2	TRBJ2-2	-	TGTGCCAGCAGCACGGACCGTTACACCGGGGAGCTGTTTTTT	CASSTDRYTGELFF
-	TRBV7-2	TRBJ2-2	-	TGTGCCAGCACCCTCCAGGATAGGAACACCGGGGAGCTGTTTTTT	CASTLQDRNTGELFF
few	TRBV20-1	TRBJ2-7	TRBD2	TGCAGTGCTTCCCTAGCGGGAGTCCGCAAGCAGTACTTC	CSASLAGVRKQYF
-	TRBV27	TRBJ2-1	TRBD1	TGTGCCAGCAGCCCCCTACCAGGGGGCGCCGACAATGAGCAGTTCTTC	CASSPLPGGADNEQFF
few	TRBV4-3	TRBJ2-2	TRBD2	TGCGCCAGCAGCCAAGCCTCCGGGGCAGCGGGAGTAAGGACCGGGGAGCTGTTTTTT	CASSQASGAAGVRTGELFF
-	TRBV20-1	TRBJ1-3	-	TGCAGTGCTGAACTGTTCTCCGGAAACACCATATATTTT	CSAELFSGNTIYF
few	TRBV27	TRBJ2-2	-	TGTGCCAGCAGTTTATCGAGGGGGATTCGGGCCGGGGAGCTGTTTTTT	CASSLSRGIRAGELFF
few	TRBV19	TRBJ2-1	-	TGTGCCAGTAGTATTCGCGGGACCTCCTACAATGAGCAGTTCTTC	CASSIRGTSYNEQFF
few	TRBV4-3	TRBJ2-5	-	TGCGCCAGCAGCCAAGACACGTCCGGGAACCAAGAGACCCAGTACTTC	CASSQDTSGNQETQYF
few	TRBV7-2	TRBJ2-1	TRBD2	TGTGCCAGCAGCCCAGATGTACTAGCGGGAGGGAATGAGCAGTTCTTC	CASSPDVLAGGNEQFF
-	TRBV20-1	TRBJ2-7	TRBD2	TGCAGTGCTAGAGATGAGGGAGCTAGCGGACCCTACGAGCAGTACTTC	CSARDEGASGPYEQYF
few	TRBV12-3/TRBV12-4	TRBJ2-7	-	TGTGCCAGCAGTTCCAATTTCTACGAGCAGTACTTC	CASSSNFYEQYF
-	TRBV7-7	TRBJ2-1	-	TGTGCCAGCGGGCCCGGTTTAGGAGAGCAGTTCTTC	CASGPGLGEQFF
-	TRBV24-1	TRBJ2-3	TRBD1	TGTGCCACCAGTGGCGACAGGGGTCGGGTGGCGGATACGCAGTATTTT	CATSGDRGRVADTQYF
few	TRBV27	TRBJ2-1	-	TGTGCCAGCAGTGCAGGACTCGAAACCAATGAGCAGTTCTTC	CASSAGLETNEQFF
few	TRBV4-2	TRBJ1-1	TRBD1	TGTGCCAGCAGCCAAGATTTCGTAAACTCCGACAGGGGAAGACTTTTGGCTTTCTTT	CASSQDFVNSDRGRLLAFF
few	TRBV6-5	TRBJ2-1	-	TGTGCCAGCAGTCCGCGACGTAGTGAGCAGTTCTTC	CASSPRRSEQFF
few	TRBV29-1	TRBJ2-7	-	TGCAGCGTTGTAATTGAATCCTACGAGCAGTACTTC	CSVVIESYEQYF
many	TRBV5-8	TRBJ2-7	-	TGTGCCAGCAGCTTGGTTTCCCCCGAGCAGTACTTC	CASSLVSPEQYF
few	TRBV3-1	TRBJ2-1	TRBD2	TGTGCCAGCAGCCAGGCTCCCGGGACTAGCGGGAGACGGTTCTACAATGAGCAGTTCTTC	CASSQAPGTSGRRFYNEQFF
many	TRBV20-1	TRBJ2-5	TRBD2	TGCAGTGCTAGAGGTAGCGGGAGGACGGGGATACAGACCCAGTACTTC	CSARGSGRTGIQTQYF
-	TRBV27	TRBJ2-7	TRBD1	TGTGCCAGCAGTTTAGCAGGGGGCGGCTTCTACGAGCAGTACTTC	CASSLAGGGFYEQYF
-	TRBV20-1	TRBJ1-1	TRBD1	TGCAGTGAAAGGGGGCAAATGAACACTGAAGCTTTCTTT	CSERGQMNTEAFF